Shown below are 6 T cell receptor beta chains from a single sample sequenced in a study of cytomegalovirus exposure and HLA in healthy donors. Clones were read by immunoSEQ multiplex PCR, and TCRdb kept only the in-frame ones, dropping some. The table includes a few hundred thousand clones, 70% to 90% detected once. The sequencing sample was made of PBMCs. The receptors derive from a woman aged 18 to 35 in good health and CMV-seronegative.

The chain uses TRBV6-5 and TRBJ2-1; 7 nucleotides match TRBD1. CDR3 length: 14 residues. Trimming at V came to 5 bases and at J to 2 bases, leaving 3 bases not matched to a gene. Germline V CDR1 and CDR2: MNHEY, SVGAGI. The chain's CDR3 is CASSNQGAYNEQFF. In DNA form, the CDR3 reads TGTGCCAGCAGTAATCAGGGGGCCTACAATGAGCAGTTCTTC.

The chain carries TRBV4-1 and TRBJ2-5, with 11 bases lining up with TRBD2. Germline CDR1 reads MGHRA; CDR2 reads YSYEKL. CDR3 length: 15 residues. The ends lost 1 base at V and 5 bases at J; junction bases unmatched: 3. The CDR3 loop reads CASSQVAGGAETQYF. The CDR3 coding sequence is TGCGCCAGCAGCCAAGTAGCGGGAGGGGCGGAGACCCAGTACTTC.

J is TRBJ2-5 and V is TRBV6-6; D possibly corresponds to TRBD2 (6 bases). The CDR3 totals 14 residues. Trimming shortened V by 10 bases and J by 3 bases, and 18 bases separated the two germline ends. Germline V gene data show CDR1 as MNHNY and CDR2 as SVGAGI (reference sequence). CDR3 DNA: TGTGCCACTTCATACGGGGGAACTGAAGAGACCCAGTACTTC. As protein: CATSYGGTEETQYF.

This clone occurred a few times. The J gene is TRBJ2-7, the V gene TRBV19; D unclear. The CDR3 sequence is 11 residues long. V lost 4 bases, J lost 7 bases, and 8 bases lay in between. Germline V gene sequence: CDR1 LNHDA, CDR2 SQIVND (reference sequence). Written as DNA, the CDR3 is TGTGCCAGTAGTAGTTTGGCAGAGCAGTACTTC. It yields the protein CASSSLAEQYF.

The V gene is TRBV6-5, the J gene TRBJ2-7, with 8 bases fitting TRBD1. The CDR3 has 15 amino acids. J gave up 2 bases and V 1 base, and 4 bases lay outside the gene matches. The germline V gene has CDR1 MNHEY and CDR2 SVGAGI. The CDR3 sequence is CASSYLGQGPYEQYF. The CDR3 DNA sequence: TGTGCCAGCAGTTACTTAGGACAGGGCCCCTACGAGCAGTACTTC.

The sample holds a few counts of this clone. The V and J genes are TRBV4-1 and TRBJ1-1; TRBD1 matches 8 bases. CDR1 is MGHRA and CDR2 is YSYEKL in the germline V gene. This CDR3 contains 12 residues. V lost 5 bases, J lost 4 bases, and 0 bases stayed unmatched. The CDR3 region is CASSDRGTEAFF. CDR3 sequence (DNA): TGCGCCAGCAGCGACAGGGGCACTGAAGCTTTCTTT.